This T cell receptor (beta chain) emerged from a study of blood T cell repertoires in COVID-19. In the study overall: Acute-phase and convalescent COVID-19 samples originated in the United States, Italy and Spain. Sources were T cells, B-cell-depleted T cells, or PBMCs; the material itself was cDNA or gDNA.

The trim removed 0 bases at V and 5 bases at J, leaving 12 bases unmatched. Germline V CDR1 and CDR2: SGHKS, YYEKEE (reference sequence). The CDR3 loop spans 18 amino acids. In the original workflow: Nucleated cell counts were estimated from reference gene primer amplification. The assay was immunoSEQ multiplex PCR, and TCRdb's table has in-frame clones only and misses some. The D gene and trimming were derived from the DNA, and the V and J assignments and clone size from that table. The data contain about 150,000 clones, more than 90% of them singletons. The specimen was peripheral blood. The source is a man between 45 and 60 years old with acute or convalescent COVID-19. The rearrangement links TRBV5-5 to TRBJ2-5, with 11 bases matching TRBD1. CDR3 amino acids: CASSLGGQGVFFGETQYF. The CDR3 DNA reads TGTGCCAGCAGCTTGGGGGGACAGGGGGTATTCTTTGGCGAGACCCAGTACTTC.